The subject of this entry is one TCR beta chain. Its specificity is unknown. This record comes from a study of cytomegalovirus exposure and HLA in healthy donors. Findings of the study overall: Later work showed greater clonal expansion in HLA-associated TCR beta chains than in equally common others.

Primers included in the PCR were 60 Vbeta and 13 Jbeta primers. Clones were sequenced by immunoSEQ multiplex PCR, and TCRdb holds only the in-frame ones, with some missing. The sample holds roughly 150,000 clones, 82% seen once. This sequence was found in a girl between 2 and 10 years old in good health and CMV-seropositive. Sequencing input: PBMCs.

The CDR3: CASSQDQTPGTEAFF. In nucleotides, the CDR3 is TGTGCCAGCAGCCAAGATCAGACCCCGGGGACTGAAGCTTTCTTT. The chain links TRBV4-2 to TRBJ1-1; D unclear. Germline assignment: CDR1 LGHNA and CDR2 YNFKEQ. Deletions cut 0 bases from V and 5 bases from J, with 13 bases between. The CDR3 covers 15 residues.